This TCR beta chain derives from a study of T cells in Graves' hyperthyroidism and ophthalmopathy. TCR beta CDR3 regions were amplified from RNA. With the HTBI primer set, the TCR CDR3 went through a first round of RT-PCR. Each CDR3 protein is one row after TCRdb ran MiXCR on the multiplex PCR reads. The sample has about 350,000 distinct CDR3 sequences; approximately 14% are singletons. Recently diagnosed hyperthyroidism of less than 2 months' duration affected patients aged 18 to 65. Patients were excluded because of uncontrolled infection, other autoimmune disease, pregnancy or lactation. Diagnosing involved the use of clinical symptoms, serum thyroxine and TRAb, thyroid ultrasound and orbital computed tomography. Turning to this clonotype: Its antigen remains unidentified.

Study outcomes and limitations: Stable hyperthyroidism was told apart from ophthalmopathy by a model built on 13 V-J features.

The material sequenced was blood. The origin of this receptor is a woman aged 25 to 39 with Graves' hyperthyroidism.

CDR3 protein: CASSLRQEQFF. The CDR3 DNA follows: TGTGCCAGCAGTCTCCGACAGGAGCAGTTCTTC. The genes are TRBV6-2 or TRBV6-3 and TRBJ2-1, with D perhaps matching TRBD1 (5 bases). Trimming took off 5 bases at V and 10 bases at J, with 9 bases between the two ends. CDR1 is MNHEY and CDR2 is SVGEGT in the germline V gene. The CDR3 length is 11 residues.